The source of this TCR beta chain is a study of control samples from healthy donors and cancer patients. The CDR3 contains 15 residues. V shed 1 base, J shed 8 bases, and the junction held 11 bases outside the gene matches. The germline CDR1 and CDR2 sequences are SGHDT and YYEEEE. Measured with immunoSEQ multiplex PCR; TCRdb has only the in-frame clones, and not every one. The table lists some 99,000 clones, approximately 90% of them singletons. The genes are TRBV5-6 and TRBJ1-2; TRBD1 aligns across 7 bases. Material for sequencing was blood. The sequence derives from a woman in her 50s in good health. DNA for the CDR3: TGTGCCAGCAGCTTGTATGAGGGGGCTCAAAGGGGCTACACCTTC. Translated: CASSLYEGAQRGYTF.